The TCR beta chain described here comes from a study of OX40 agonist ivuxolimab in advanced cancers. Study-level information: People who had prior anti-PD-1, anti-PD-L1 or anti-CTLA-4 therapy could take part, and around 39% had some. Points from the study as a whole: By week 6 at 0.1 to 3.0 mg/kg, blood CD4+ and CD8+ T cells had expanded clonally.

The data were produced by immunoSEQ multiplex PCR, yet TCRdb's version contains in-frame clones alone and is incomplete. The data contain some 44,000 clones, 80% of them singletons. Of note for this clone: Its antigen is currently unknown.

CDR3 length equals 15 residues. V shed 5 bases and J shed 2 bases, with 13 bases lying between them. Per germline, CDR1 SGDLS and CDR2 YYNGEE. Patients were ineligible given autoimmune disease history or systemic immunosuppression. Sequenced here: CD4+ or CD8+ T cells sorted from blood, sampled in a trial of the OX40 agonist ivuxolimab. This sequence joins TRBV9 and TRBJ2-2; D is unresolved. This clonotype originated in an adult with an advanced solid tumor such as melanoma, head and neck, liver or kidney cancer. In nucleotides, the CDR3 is TGTGCCAGCAGTCGTAGTGGCAGAAACACCGGGGAGCTGTTTTTT. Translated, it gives CASSRSGRNTGELFF.